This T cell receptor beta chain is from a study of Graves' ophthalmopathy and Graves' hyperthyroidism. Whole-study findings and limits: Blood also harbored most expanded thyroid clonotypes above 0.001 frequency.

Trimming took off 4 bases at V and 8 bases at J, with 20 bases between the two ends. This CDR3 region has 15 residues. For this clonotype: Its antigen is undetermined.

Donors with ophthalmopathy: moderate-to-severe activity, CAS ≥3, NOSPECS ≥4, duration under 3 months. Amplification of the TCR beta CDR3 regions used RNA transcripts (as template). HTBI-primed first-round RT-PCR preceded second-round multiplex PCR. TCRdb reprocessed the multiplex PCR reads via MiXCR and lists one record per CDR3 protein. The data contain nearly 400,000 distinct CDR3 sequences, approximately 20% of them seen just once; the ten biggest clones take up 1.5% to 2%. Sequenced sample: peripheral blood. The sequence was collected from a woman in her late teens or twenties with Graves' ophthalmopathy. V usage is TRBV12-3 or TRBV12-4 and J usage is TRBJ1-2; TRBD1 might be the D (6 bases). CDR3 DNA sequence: TGTGCCAGCAGTTCCTCCGGGACAAGAACCAGGGGCTACACCTTC. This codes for CASSSSGTRTRGYTF.